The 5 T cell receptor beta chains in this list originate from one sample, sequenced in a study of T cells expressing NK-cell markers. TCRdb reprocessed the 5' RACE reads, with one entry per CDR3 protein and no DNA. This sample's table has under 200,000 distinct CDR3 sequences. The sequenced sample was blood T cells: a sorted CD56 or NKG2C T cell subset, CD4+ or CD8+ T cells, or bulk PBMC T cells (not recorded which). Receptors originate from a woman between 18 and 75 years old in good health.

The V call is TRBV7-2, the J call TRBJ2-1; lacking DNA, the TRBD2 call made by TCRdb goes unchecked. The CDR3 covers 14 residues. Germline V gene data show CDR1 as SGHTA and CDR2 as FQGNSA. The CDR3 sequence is CASSLAVAGVEQFF.

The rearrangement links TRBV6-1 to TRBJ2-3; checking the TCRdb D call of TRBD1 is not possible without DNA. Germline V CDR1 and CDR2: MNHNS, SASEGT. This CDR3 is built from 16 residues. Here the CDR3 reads CASCSPGGSGSDTQYF.

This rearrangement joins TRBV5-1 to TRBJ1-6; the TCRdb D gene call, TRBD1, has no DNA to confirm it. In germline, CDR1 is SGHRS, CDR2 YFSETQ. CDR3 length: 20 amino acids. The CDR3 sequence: CASSTSGGQGARSYNSPLHF.

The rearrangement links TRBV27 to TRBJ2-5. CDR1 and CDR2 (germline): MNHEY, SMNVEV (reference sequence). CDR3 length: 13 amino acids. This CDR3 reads CASSFTVRETQYF.

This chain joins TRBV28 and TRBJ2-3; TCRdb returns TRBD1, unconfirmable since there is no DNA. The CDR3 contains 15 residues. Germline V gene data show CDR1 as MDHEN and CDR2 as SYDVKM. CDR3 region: CASSPPRQYTDTQYF.